This T cell receptor (beta chain) was obtained from a study of cytomegalovirus exposure and HLA in healthy donors. Overall study findings and caveats: Specificity of three CMV-associated chains for CMV antigens was verified in vitro. Fewer N-insertions (relative to the approximately 700-donor mean) were reportedly seen in an Asian-associated ancestry cluster in a later analysis. In a later analysis, TCR beta V- and J-gene trimming showed a link to a missense DCLRE1C variant.

Trimming took off 2 bases at V and 4 bases at J, with 12 bases between the two ends. Germline lookup yields CDR1 SGHRS and CDR2 YFSETQ. The CDR3 is 15 residues long. As regards this clone: The antigen is not known.

A multiplex PCR was run with 60 Vbeta primers and 13 Jbeta primers. Sequenced by immunoSEQ multiplex PCR; TCRdb stores in-frame clones only, minus some. This repertoire shows 100,000 to 150,000 clones, 55% to 75% found once; its top ten account for approximately 3.8%. This rearrangement joins TRBV5-1 to TRBJ2-2; D might be TRBD1 (6 bases). The TCR comes from a man aged 30 to 45 in good health and CMV-seronegative. Material: PBMCs. DNA for the CDR3: TGCGCCAGCAGCTTTTACAGGGATGGCACCGGGGAGCTGTTTTTT. Translated: CASSFYRDGTGELFF.